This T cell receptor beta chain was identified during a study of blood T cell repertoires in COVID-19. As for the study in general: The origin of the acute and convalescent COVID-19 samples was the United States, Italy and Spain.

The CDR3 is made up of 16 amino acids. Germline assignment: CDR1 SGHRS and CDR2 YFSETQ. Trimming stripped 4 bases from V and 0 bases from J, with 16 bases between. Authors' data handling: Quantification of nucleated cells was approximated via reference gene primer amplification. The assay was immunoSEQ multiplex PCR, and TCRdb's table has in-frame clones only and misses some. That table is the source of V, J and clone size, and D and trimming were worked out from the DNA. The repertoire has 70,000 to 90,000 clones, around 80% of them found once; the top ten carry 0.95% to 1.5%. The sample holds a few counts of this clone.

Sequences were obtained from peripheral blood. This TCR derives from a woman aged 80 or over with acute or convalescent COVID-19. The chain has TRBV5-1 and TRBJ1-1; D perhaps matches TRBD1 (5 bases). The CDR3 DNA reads TGCGCCAGCAGCCCCATTATCGGGGGGATGAACACTGAAGCTTTCTTT. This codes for CASSPIIGGMNTEAFF.